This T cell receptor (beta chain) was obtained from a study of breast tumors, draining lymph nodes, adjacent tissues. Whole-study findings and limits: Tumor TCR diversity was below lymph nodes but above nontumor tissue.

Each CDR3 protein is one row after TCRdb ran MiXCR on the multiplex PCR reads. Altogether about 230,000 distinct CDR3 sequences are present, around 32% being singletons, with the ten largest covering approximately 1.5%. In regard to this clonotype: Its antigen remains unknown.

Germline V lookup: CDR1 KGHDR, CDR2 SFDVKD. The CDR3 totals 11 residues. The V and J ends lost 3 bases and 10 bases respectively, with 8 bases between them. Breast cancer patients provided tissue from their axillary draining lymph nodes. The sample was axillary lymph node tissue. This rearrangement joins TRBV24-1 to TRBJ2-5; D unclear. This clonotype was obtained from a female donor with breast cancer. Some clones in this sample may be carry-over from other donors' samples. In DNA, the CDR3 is TGTGCCACCAGTGATCATACGAGCCAGTACTTC. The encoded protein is CATSDHTSQYF.